These T cell receptor beta chains were read from a single sample in a study of CD8 T cells in Susac syndrome. TCRdb reprocessed the immunoSEQ multiplex PCR reads with MiXCR, giving one entry per CDR3 protein. The sample has 400,000 to 550,000 distinct CDR3 sequences; around 85% are singletons. Sequenced sample: CD8+ T cells from PBMCs. Source of these receptors: a human donor with multiple sclerosis. CDR3s include the opening cysteine and the closing phenylalanine or tryptophan. A D gene is named only where the DNA matches it firmly. The listing skips clone size in some rows; elsewhere it reads once, few, many or a size class.

cdr3_length j_call d_call clone_size v_call cdr3_aa cdr3_nt
14 TRBJ2-3 - - TRBV27 CASSWGGTADTQYF TGTGCCAGCAGTTGGGGCGGGACCGCAGATACGCAGTATTTT
15 TRBJ1-5 TRBD1 - TRBV20-1 CSARGAGGAGQPQHF TGCAGTGCTAGAGGTGCAGGGGGCGCAGGTCAGCCCCAGCATTTT
13 TRBJ2-1 - - TRBV5-6 CASSFLTSQEQFF TGTGCCAGCAGCTTTCTGACGTCGCAGGAGCAGTTCTTC
13 TRBJ1-1 - - TRBV19 CASRTPGLYEAFF TGTGCCAGTAGGACCCCGGGACTCTATGAAGCTTTCTTT
14 TRBJ2-1 TRBD2 - TRBV6-5 CASSPPSGRNEQFF TGTGCCAGCAGCCCTCCTAGCGGGAGGAACGAGCAGTTCTTC
14 TRBJ1-5 TRBD1 - TRBV5-5 CASSAGQGAEPQHF TGTGCCAGCAGCGCGGGACAGGGGGCTGAGCCCCAGCATTTT
14 TRBJ1-1 - - TRBV6-5 CASRVGHFRSEAFF TGTGCCAGCAGGGTGGGACATTTTCGTTCTGAAGCTTTCTTT
13 TRBJ2-2 - - TRBV29-1 CSVEVQGGGELFF TGCAGCGTTGAAGTTCAGGGCGGGGGGGAGCTGTTTTTT
13 TRBJ1-2 - once TRBV29-1 CSVEEALNYGYTF TGCAGCGTTGAAGAGGCGCTTAACTATGGCTACACCTTC
14 TRBJ2-3 - - TRBV7-6 CASSGVGAPDTQYF TGTGCCAGCAGCGGAGTGGGGGCACCAGATACGCAGTATTTT
19 TRBJ2-6 TRBD1 once TRBV3-1 CASSHSSRTGPSGANVLTF TGTGCCAGCAGTCACTCTTCACGGACAGGGCCCTCTGGGGCCAACGTCCTGACTTTC
13 TRBJ2-7 - - TRBV4-1 CASSQKEEYEQYF TGCGCCAGCAGCCAAAAGGAGGAGTACGAGCAGTACTTC
13 TRBJ1-1 TRBD1 - TRBV19 CASQGDVLTEAFF TGTGCCAGTCAGGGGGATGTGTTGACTGAAGCTTTCTTT
14 TRBJ2-1 TRBD1 - TRBV27 CASKGTGRYNEQFF TGTGCCAGCAAGGGGACAGGGAGGTACAATGAGCAGTTCTTC
13 TRBJ2-7 - - TRBV29-1 CSVESSRTYEQYF TGCAGCGTTGAATCCTCGCGGACCTACGAGCAGTACTTC
15 TRBJ2-7 TRBD2 - TRBV6-5 CASSYSTGGLGEQYF TGTGCCAGCAGTTACTCGACCGGGGGGTTAGGCGAGCAGTACTTC
13 TRBJ2-4 - - TRBV20-1 CSARLLAKNIQYF TGCAGTGCTAGACTCCTAGCCAAAAACATTCAGTACTTC
14 TRBJ1-2 - - TRBV27 CASSFSKADYGYTF TGTGCCAGCAGTTTTTCGAAGGCAGACTATGGCTACACCTTC
13 TRBJ1-2 - - TRBV29-1 CSVEDSSNYGYTF TGCAGCGTTGAGGACAGCTCTAACTATGGCTACACCTTC
16 TRBJ2-1 TRBD2 - TRBV6-1 CASKNLAGSERGEQFF TGTGCCAGCAAGAACTTAGCGGGGTCCGAACGGGGTGAGCAGTTCTTC
13 TRBJ2-1 - - TRBV7-3 CASSFWRGDEQFF TGTGCCAGCAGCTTTTGGCGCGGCGATGAGCAGTTCTTC
16 TRBJ2-7 - - TRBV7-8 CASSLANIPQSDEQYF TGTGCCAGCAGCTTAGCTAACATCCCCCAATCCGACGAGCAGTACTTC
12 TRBJ2-7 - - TRBV10-2 CASTQGGYEQYF TGCGCCAGCACCCAAGGGGGGTACGAGCAGTACTTC
15 TRBJ1-6 - - TRBV20-1 CSAREGSSYNSPLHF TGCAGTGCTAGGGAGGGAAGCTCCTATAATTCACCCCTCCACTTT
12 TRBJ2-5 - once TRBV30 CAWGGPEETQYF TGTGCCTGGGGGGGACCGGAAGAGACCCAGTACTTC
16 TRBJ1-2 - - TRBV7-9 CASSLGQSQSNYGYTF TGTGCCAGCAGCTTAGGACAGAGCCAGTCCAACTATGGCTACACCTTC
15 TRBJ1-4 - once TRBV4-1 CASSQVSGPNEKLFF TGCGCCAGCAGCCAAGTGTCAGGGCCTAATGAAAAACTGTTTTTT
18 TRBJ2-1 - - TRBV6-1 CASSEARLASAPTHEQFF TGTGCCAGCAGTGAAGCTCGGTTGGCTAGCGCCCCTACGCATGAGCAGTTCTTC
13 TRBJ1-2 - - TRBV4-1 CTSSAGRNYGYTF TGCACCAGCAGCGCAGGGCGTAACTATGGCTACACCTTC
14 TRBJ1-1 - - TRBV12-3/TRBV12-4 CASSSLGLKAEAFF TGTGCCAGCAGTTCTCTAGGACTGAAGGCTGAAGCTTTCTTT
15 TRBJ2-3 - - TRBV5-5 CASSLNRGGEITQYF TGTGCCAGCAGCCTGAACAGGGGGGGCGAGATCACGCAGTATTTT
15 TRBJ2-7 - - TRBV5-1 CASMDSTGRRDEQYF TGCGCCAGCATGGACTCGACAGGCCGCAGGGACGAGCAGTACTTC
14 TRBJ1-6 - - TRBV27 CASSPTSYNSPLHF TGTGCCAGCAGCCCCACCAGCTATAATTCACCCCTCCACTTT
13 TRBJ2-2 - few TRBV4-1 CASSQPGHGELFF TGCGCCAGCAGCCAGCCTGGGCACGGGGAGCTGTTTTTT
17 TRBJ2-4 TRBD2 - TRBV6-5 CASSSEIGGGAKNIQYF TGTGCCAGCAGTTCCGAAATCGGGGGGGGAGCCAAAAACATTCAGTACTTC
15 TRBJ2-7 TRBD2 - TRBV7-2 CASTSTSGRVGEQYF TGTGCCAGCACCTCGACTAGCGGGAGAGTGGGCGAGCAGTACTTC
14 TRBJ1-1 TRBD1 - TRBV5-1 CASRGDRGKPEAFF TGCGCCAGCAGAGGCGACAGGGGGAAACCTGAAGCTTTCTTT
14 TRBJ2-2 - - TRBV7-8 CASSLWVDTGELFF TGTGCCAGCAGCTTGTGGGTGGACACCGGGGAGCTGTTTTTT
15 TRBJ2-1 TRBD1 - TRBV14 CASSQGQGQWNEQFF TGTGCCAGCAGCCAAGGACAGGGGCAATGGAATGAGCAGTTCTTC
19 TRBJ2-1 TRBD1 - TRBV28 CATSVFYPDPGTGVNEQFF TGTGCCACCTCAGTTTTCTATCCCGATCCCGGGACAGGGGTAAATGAGCAGTTCTTC
16 TRBJ2-2 TRBD2 - TRBV4-1 CASSHRAGGVTGELFF TGCGCCAGCAGCCATAGAGCGGGGGGAGTCACCGGGGAGCTGTTTTTT
14 TRBJ1-4 - - TRBV2 CASSLGVGDEKLFF TGTGCCAGCAGCCTGGGAGTGGGGGATGAAAAACTGTTTTTT
19 TRBJ1-1 - - TRBV19 CASSIRLDSTLLLNTEAFF TGTGCCAGTAGTATCAGACTGGATTCGACTCTACTTCTGAACACTGAAGCTTTCTTT
15 TRBJ1-5 TRBD1 - TRBV3-1 CASSQGGTGDQPQHF TGTGCCAGCAGCCAGGGGGGGACAGGGGATCAGCCCCAGCATTTT
13 TRBJ2-2 - - TRBV30 CAWRGTYTGELFF TGTGCCTGGAGGGGGACTTACACCGGGGAGCTGTTTTTT
16 TRBJ2-7 - - TRBV28 CASSFFKKDFSYEQYF TGTGCCAGCAGTTTTTTCAAGAAGGACTTTTCCTACGAGCAGTACTTC
13 TRBJ2-1 - - TRBV4-1 CASSQWGLNEQFF TGCGCCAGCAGCCAATGGGGGTTAAATGAGCAGTTCTTC
16 TRBJ2-2 - - TRBV27 CASSPKGYLNTGELFF TGTGCCAGCAGTCCCAAGGGGTACCTGAACACCGGGGAGCTGTTTTTT
13 TRBJ2-7 TRBD2 few TRBV10-3 CATLTSEPYEQYF TGTGCCACCCTTACTAGCGAACCCTACGAGCAGTACTTC
13 TRBJ2-1 TRBD2 few TRBV6-1 CASGTSGDNEQFF TGTGCCAGCGGGACTAGCGGGGACAATGAGCAGTTCTTC